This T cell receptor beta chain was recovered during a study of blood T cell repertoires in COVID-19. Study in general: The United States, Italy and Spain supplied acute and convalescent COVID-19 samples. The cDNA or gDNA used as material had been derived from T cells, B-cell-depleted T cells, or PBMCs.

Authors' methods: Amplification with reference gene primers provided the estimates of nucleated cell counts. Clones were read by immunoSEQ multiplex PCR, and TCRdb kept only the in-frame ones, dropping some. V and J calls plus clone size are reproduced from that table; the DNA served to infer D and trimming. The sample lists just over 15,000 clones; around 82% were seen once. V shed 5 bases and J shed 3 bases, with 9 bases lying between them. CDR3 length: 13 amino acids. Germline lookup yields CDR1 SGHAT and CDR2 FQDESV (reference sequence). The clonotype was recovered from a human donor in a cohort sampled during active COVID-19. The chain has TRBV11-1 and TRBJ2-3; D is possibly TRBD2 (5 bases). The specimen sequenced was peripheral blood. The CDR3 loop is CASSTGLTDTQYF. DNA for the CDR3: TGTGCCAGCAGCACTGGACTTACAGATACGCAGTATTTT.